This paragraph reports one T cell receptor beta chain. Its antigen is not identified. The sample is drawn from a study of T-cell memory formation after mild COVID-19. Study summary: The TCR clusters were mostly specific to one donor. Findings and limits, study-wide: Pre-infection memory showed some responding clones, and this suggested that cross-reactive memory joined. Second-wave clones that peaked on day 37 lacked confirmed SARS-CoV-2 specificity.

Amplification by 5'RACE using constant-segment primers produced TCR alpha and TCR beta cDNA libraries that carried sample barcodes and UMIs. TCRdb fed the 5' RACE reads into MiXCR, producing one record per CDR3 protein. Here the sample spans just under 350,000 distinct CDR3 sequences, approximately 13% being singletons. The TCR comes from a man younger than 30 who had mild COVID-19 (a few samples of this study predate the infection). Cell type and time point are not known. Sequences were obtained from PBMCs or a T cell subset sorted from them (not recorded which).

The CDR3 region is CASSGAGGFSYNSPLHF. CDR3 in DNA: TGTGCCAGTAGTGGGGCAGGGGGGTTCTCCTATAATTCACCCCTCCACTTT. The rearrangement joins TRBV19 to TRBJ1-6; 7 positions match TRBD1. From germline, CDR1 is LNHDA and CDR2 SQIVND (reference sequence). Trimming took 5 bases from V and 0 from J; bases not matched to a gene: 7. This CDR3 contains 17 residues.